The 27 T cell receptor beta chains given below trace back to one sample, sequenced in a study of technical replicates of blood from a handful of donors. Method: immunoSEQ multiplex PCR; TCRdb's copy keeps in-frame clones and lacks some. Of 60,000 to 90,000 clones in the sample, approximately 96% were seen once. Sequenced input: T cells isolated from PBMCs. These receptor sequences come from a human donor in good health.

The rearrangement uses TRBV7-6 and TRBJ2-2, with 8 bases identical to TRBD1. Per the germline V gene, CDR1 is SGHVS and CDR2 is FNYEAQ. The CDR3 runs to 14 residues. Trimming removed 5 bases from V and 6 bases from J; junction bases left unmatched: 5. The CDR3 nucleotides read TGTGCCAGCAGCCCGACAGGGGCCCCCGGGGAGCTGTTTTTT. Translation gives CASSPTGAPGELFF.

The CDR3 sequence: CAISPGSLSYNEQFF. The DNA for the CDR3 is TGTGCCATCAGTCCGGGTTCCCTTTCCTACAATGAGCAGTTCTTC. The V gene is TRBV10-3, the J gene TRBJ2-1; D unclear. Germline V gene sequence: CDR1 ENHRY, CDR2 SYGVKD. There are 15 residues in the CDR3. Trimming shortened V by 5 bases and J by 1 base, and 12 bases separated the two germline ends.

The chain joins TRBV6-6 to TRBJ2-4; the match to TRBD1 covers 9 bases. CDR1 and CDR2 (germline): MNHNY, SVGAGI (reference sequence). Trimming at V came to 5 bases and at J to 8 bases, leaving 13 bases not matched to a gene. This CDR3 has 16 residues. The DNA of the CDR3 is TGTGCCAGCAGTGCTACCTCCGGGACAGGGTCGGACATTCAGTACTTC. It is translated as CASSATSGTGSDIQYF.

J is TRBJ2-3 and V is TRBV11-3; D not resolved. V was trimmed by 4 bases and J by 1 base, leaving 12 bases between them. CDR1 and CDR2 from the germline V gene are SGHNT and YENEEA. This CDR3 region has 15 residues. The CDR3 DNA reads TGTGCCAGCAGCTCCTCCAGTGGGCGCACAGATACGCAGTATTTT. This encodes CASSSSSGRTDTQYF.

CDR3 DNA: TGCGCCAGCGGGGGGACAGACGCAACTAATGAAAAACTGTTTTTT. This gives the protein CASGGTDATNEKLFF. This chain links TRBV10-1 with TRBJ1-4; 7 nucleotides match TRBD1. The J segment lost 0 bases and the V segment lost 8 bases, leaving 6 bases of the junction unmatched. The CDR3 sequence is 15 residues long. The germline V gene encodes CDR1 WNHNN and CDR2 SYGVQD (reference sequence).

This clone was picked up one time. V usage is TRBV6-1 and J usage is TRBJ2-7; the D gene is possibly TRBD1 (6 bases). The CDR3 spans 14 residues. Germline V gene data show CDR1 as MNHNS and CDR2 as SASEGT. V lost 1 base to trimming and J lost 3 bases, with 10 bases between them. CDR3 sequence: CASSEGLDSYEQYF. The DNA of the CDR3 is TGTGCCAGCAGTGAAGGCCTGGACAGCTACGAGCAGTACTTC.

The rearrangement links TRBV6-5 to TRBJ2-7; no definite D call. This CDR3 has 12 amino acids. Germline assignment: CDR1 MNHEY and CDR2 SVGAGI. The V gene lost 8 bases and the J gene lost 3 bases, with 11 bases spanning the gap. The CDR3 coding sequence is TGTGCCAGCCGAGATATCAACTACGAGCAGTACTTC. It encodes CASRDINYEQYF.

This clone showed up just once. The CDR3 region has the DNA TGTGCCAGTAGTAGCACCGGAACCCTAGGGGCCGAGCAGTACTTC. It encodes CASSSTGTLGAEQYF. This rearrangement joins TRBV19 to TRBJ2-7; perhaps TRBD1 as D (5 bases). CDR3 length: 15 amino acids. With 4 bases removed from V and 6 bases from J, the gap between germline ends came to 19 bases. Germline CDR1 reads LNHDA; CDR2 reads SQIVND (reference sequence).

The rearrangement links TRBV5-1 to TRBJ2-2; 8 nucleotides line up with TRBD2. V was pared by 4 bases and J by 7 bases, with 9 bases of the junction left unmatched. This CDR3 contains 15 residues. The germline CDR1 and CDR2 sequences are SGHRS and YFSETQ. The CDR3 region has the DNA TGCGCCAGCAGCCCATGGGTAGCGGGGAACGGGGAGCTGTTTTTT. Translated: CASSPWVAGNGELFF.

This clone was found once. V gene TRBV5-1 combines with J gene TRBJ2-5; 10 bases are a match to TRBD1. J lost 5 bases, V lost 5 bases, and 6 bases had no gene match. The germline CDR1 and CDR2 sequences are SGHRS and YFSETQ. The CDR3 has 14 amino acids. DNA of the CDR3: TGCGCCAGCAGTTGGGACAGGGGACAGGAGACCCAGTACTTC. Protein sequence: CASSWDRGQETQYF.

The CDR3 bases are TGTGCCAGCAGTGACAGGGGCACAGAAGCTTTCTTT. Translation gives CASSDRGTEAFF. The chain combines TRBV28 with TRBJ1-1; TRBD1 matches 8 bases. Germline-derived CDR1 and CDR2 are MDHEN and SYDVKM. J was trimmed by 8 bases and V by 5 bases; bases with no gene match: 4. This CDR3 has 12 residues.

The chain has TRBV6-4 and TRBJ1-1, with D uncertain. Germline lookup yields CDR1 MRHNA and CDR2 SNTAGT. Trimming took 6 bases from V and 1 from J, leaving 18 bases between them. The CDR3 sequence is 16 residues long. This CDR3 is CASRRSSGTANTEAFF. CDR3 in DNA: TGTGCCAGCAGACGTTCTTCGGGAACGGCGAACACTGAAGCTTTCTTT.

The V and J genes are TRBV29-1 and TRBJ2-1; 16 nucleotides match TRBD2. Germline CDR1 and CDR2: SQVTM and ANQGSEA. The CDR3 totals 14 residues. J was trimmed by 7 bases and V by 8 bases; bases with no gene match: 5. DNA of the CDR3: TGCAGCATATTGGGACTAGCGGGGGGGAATGAGCAGTTCTTC. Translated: CSILGLAGGNEQFF.

The CDR3 region has the DNA TGTGCCAGCAGTGATGAGGTTAGGAGCGGGCGGAGCTACGAGCAGTACTTC. It is translated as CASSDEVRSGRSYEQYF. The rearrangement uses TRBV6-1 and TRBJ2-7, with a tentative D call TRBD2 (6 bases). Deletions cut 3 bases from V and 3 bases from J, with 21 bases between. CDR3 length: 17 residues. The germline CDR1 and CDR2 sequences are MNHNS and SASEGT.

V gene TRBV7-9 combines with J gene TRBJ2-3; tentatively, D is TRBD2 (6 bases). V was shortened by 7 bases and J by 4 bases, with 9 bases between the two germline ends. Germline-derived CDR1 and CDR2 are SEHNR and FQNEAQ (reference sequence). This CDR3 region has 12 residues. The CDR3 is CASILAPDTQYF. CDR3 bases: TGTGCCAGCATACTAGCTCCAGATACGCAGTATTTT.

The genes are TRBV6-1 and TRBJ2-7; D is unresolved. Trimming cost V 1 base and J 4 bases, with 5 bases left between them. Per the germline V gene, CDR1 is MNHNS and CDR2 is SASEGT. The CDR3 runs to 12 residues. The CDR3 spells CASSEGTYEQYF. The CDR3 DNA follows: TGTGCCAGCAGTGAAGGAACTTACGAGCAGTACTTC.

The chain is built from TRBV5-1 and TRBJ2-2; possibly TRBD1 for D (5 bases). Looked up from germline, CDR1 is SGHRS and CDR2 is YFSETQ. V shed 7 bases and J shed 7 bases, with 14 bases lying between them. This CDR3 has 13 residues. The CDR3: CASVDSLGGELFF. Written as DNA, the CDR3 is TGCGCCAGCGTCGACAGTCTCGGCGGGGAGCTGTTTTTT.

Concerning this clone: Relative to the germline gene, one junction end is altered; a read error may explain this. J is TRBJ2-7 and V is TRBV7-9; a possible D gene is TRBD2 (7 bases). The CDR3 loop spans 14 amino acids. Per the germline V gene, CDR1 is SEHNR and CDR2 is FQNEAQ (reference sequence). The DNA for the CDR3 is TGTGCCAGCAGCTTAGTAGTCAGCACTGGGGAGGGGGACTTC. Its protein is CASSLVVSTGEGDF.

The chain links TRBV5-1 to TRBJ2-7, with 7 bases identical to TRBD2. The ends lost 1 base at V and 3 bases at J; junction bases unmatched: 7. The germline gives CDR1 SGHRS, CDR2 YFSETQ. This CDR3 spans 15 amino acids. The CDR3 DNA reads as TGCGCCAGCAGCTTGAATTGGGGGGGATTCTACGAGCAGTACTTC. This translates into CASSLNWGGFYEQYF.

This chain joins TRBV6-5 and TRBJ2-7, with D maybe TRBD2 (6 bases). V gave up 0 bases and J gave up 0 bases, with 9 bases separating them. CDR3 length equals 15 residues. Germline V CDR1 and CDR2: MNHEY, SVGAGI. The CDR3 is CASSYSAGSSYEQYF. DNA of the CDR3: TGTGCCAGCAGTTACTCGGCGGGGAGCTCCTACGAGCAGTACTTC.

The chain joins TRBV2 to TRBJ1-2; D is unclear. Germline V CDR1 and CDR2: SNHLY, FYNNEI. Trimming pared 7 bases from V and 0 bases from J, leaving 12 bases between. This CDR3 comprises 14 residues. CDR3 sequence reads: CASIRGQTNYGYTF. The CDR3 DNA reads TGTGCCAGCATTCGCGGCCAGACTAACTATGGCTACACCTTC. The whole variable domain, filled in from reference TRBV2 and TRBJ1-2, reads EPEVTQTPSHQVTQMGQEVILRCVPISNHLYFYWYRQILGQKVEFLVSFYNNEISEKSEIFDDQFSVERPDGSNFTLKIRSTKLEDSAMYFCASIRGQTNYGYTFGSGTRLTVV.

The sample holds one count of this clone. CDR3 loop: CASFAYEQYF. The CDR3 nucleotides read TGTGCCAGCTTCGCCTACGAGCAGTACTTC. The chain is built from TRBV2 and TRBJ2-7, with D unclear. The germline V gene encodes CDR1 SNHLY and CDR2 FYNNEI. Trimming left V 8 bases short and J 2 bases short, with 4 bases between. This CDR3 spans 10 amino acids. The variable domain in full, with the rest retrieved from reference TRBV2 and TRBJ2-7, is EPEVTQTPSHQVTQMGQEVILRCVPISNHLYFYWYRQILGQKVEFLVSFYNNEISEKSEIFDDQFSVERPDGSNFTLKIRSTKLEDSAMYFCASFAYEQYFGPGTRLTVT.

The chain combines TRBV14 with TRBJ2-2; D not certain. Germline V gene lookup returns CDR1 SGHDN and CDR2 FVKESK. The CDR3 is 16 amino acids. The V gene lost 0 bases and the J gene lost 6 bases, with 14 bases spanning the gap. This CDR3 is CASSQDSWSNSGELFF. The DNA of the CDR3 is TGTGCCAGCAGCCAAGATAGTTGGTCGAATTCCGGGGAGCTGTTTTTT.

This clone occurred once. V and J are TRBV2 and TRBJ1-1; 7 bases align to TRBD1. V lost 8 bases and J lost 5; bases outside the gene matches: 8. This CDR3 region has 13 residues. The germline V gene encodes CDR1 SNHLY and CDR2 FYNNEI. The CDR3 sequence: CASARQGETEAFF. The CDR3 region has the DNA TGTGCCAGCGCCCGACAGGGCGAGACTGAAGCTTTCTTT.

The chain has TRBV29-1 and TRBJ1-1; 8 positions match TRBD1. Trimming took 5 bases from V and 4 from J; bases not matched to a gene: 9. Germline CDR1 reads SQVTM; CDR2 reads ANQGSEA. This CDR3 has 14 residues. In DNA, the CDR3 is TGCAGCGTTTCAGGGGGCAGATTGGGCACTGAAGCTTTCTTT. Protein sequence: CSVSGGRLGTEAFF.

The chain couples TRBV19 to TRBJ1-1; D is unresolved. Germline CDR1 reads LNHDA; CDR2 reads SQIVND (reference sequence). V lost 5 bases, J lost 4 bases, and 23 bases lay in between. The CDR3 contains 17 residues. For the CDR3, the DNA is TGTGCCAGTAGTTCTACGGGATCCTCGAAGGGAGGCACTGAAGCTTTCTTT. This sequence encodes CASSSTGSSKGGTEAFF. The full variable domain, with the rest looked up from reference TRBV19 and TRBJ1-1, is DGGITQSPKYLFRKEGQNVTLSCEQNLNHDAMYWYRQDPGQGLRLIYYSQIVNDFQKGDIAEGYSVSREKKESFPLTVTSAQKNPTAFYLCASSSTGSSKGGTEAFFGQGTRLTVV.

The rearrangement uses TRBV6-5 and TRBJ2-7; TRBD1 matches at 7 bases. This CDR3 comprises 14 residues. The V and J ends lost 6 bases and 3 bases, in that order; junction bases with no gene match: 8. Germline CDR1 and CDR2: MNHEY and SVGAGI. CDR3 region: CASSPTGLRYEQYF. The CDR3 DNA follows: TGTGCCAGCAGCCCGACAGGGCTGCGCTACGAGCAGTACTTC.